The clone carrying this T cell receptor (beta chain) was picked up many times. Its antigen is currently unknown. This entry belongs to a study of regulatory T cells in long-lasting Graves disease. General study points: Newly diagnosed patients had higher TCR diversity than persistent Graves' patients did.

Regarding time point: newly diagnosed GD, antithyroid drugs for less than 3 months. From PBMCs, RNA was extracted and then used to make the TCR library. V was cut by 5 bases and J by 9 bases, with 11 bases left in between. CDR3 length: 12 amino acids. Arm-PCR of CDR3 regions and iRepertoire HTBI primers were the basis on which TCR beta libraries were built. MiXCR, run by TCRdb on the multiplex PCR reads, gives a single entry per CDR3 protein. The data hold more than 400,000 distinct CDR3 sequences, with roughly 15% observed a single time. Another study also made use of these data, one on T cells in Graves' hyperthyroidism and ophthalmopathy. This second study says: Patients aged 18 to 65 had newly diagnosed hyperthyroidism lasting under 2 months. The blood repertoire included most of the expanded thyroid clonotypes above 0.001.

The chain couples TRBV12-3 or TRBV12-4 to TRBJ2-1; D is perhaps TRBD1 or TRBD2 (5 bases each). This receptor was obtained from a man aged 40-50 years with Graves disease. Sequencing was performed on peripheral blood mononuclear cells (PBMCs), taken at new diagnosis, from a patient treated with antithyroid drugs. CDR3: CASSLGPGEQFF. CDR3 coding DNA: TGTGCCAGCAGTCTGGGACCCGGTGAGCAGTTCTTC.